This note documents a single TCR beta chain sequence. Its antigen is undetermined. The sample belongs to a study of Ad26.COV2.S vaccination and SARS-CoV-2 variants. As for treatment: some 19 received Ad26.COV2.S at low or high dose, single or two shots; roughly five received placebo; per-sample allocation not given. Sampling took place 63 days after the first vaccine or placebo injection. Expressing Wuhan-strain SARS-CoV-2 spike, an Ad26 vector served as the vaccine. CDR3 length equals 17 residues. Trimming took 1 base from V and 0 from J; bases not matched to a gene: 5. CDR1 is LGHDT and CDR2 is YNNKEL in the germline V gene (reference sequence). General study findings and limits: Reported post-vaccination CD8+ and CD4+ T cell responses to spike showed substantial breadth. Individuals receiving vaccine had higher spike-specific TCR breadth than placebo recipients did. Vaccine and placebo recipients had similar non-spike TCR breadth.

Using immunoSEQ multiplex PCR, the repertoire was profiled, and TCRdb retains in-frame clones only, with some absent. The sample holds about 250,000 clones, approximately 87% seen once. This sequence originates from a person between 18 and 65 years old who received the Ad26.COV2.S COVID-19 vaccine or a placebo. The rearrangement joins TRBV3-1 (or the pseudogene TRBV3-2) to TRBJ2-1, with TRBD2 matching 8 bases. The sample consisted of peripheral blood, taken in a trial of Ad26.COV2.S vaccine versus placebo. This chain's CDR3 is CASSQGGSGSSYNEQFF. CDR3 bases: TGTGCCAGCAGCCAAGGTGGAAGCGGGAGCTCCTACAATGAGCAGTTCTTC.